Sequencing of this T cell receptor beta chain was carried out in a study of cytomegalovirus exposure and HLA in healthy donors. With 60 Vbeta and 13 Jbeta primers, the PCR was carried out. Using immunoSEQ multiplex PCR, the repertoire was profiled, and TCRdb retains in-frame clones only, with some absent. The sample totals around 100,000 clones. Germline V gene data show CDR1 as SQVTM and CDR2 as ANQGSEA. This CDR3 region has 14 residues. The chain uses TRBV29-1 and TRBJ2-5, with a weak D call TRBD1 (6 bases). The DNA end lines up better with TRBJ2-7; the J call may be wrong. The receptor's source is a middle-aged man in good health and CMV-seropositive. What was sequenced was PBMCs. In DNA form, the CDR3 reads TGCAGCGTCGCCGCCCGGGGCAGGGGACACGAGCAGTACTTC. Its translation is CSVAARGRGHEQYF.